Each of the 10 T cell receptor beta chains below was sequenced from the same sample in a study of identical twins. MiXCR, run by TCRdb on the 5' RACE reads, gives a single entry per CDR3 protein. The sample consists of about 730,000 distinct CDR3 sequences, about 20% of them appearing once. This same sample was also taken into another study, of T cells expressing NK-cell markers.

Sequencing was done on a sample of PBMCs. The receptors come from a woman aged 18-30 years in good health.

The chain uses TRBV6-1 and TRBJ2-7; the match to TRBD1 covers 9 bases. V trimming: 5 bases; J trimming: 1 base; junction bases outside the gene matches: 6. The CDR3 extends over 15 amino acids. The germline V gene has CDR1 MNHNS and CDR2 SASEGT. CDR3 coding DNA: TGTGCCAGCAGTCGGGACAGGGAAATATCCTACGAGCAGTACTTC. It is translated as CASSRDREISYEQYF.

This clonotype came up a few times. The genes are TRBV11-2 and TRBJ2-7; 10 nucleotides match TRBD1. This CDR3 is built from 13 residues. V lost 5 bases and J lost 5; bases outside the gene matches: 3. Per germline, CDR1 SGHAT and CDR2 FQNNGV. The CDR3 loop reads CASSTGQGDEQYF. CDR3 DNA: TGTGCCAGCAGCACCGGACAGGGGGACGAGCAGTACTTC.

A few counts support this clonotype. The chain links TRBV6-1 to TRBJ1-6; the match to TRBD1 covers 7 bases. The CDR3 loop spans 16 amino acids. Germline V gene data show CDR1 as MNHNS and CDR2 as SASEGT. Trimming removed 6 bases from V and 0 bases from J; junction bases left unmatched: 5. The chain's CDR3 is CASSQRQGSYNSPLHF. In nucleotides, the CDR3 is TGTGCCAGCAGCCAGAGACAGGGCTCCTATAATTCACCCCTCCACTTT.

This clonotype has just a few counts. CDR3 sequence: CASSFQRKGDEQYF. The CDR3 nucleotides are TGTGCCAGCAGTTTCCAGAGAAAGGGGGACGAGCAGTACTTC. This rearrangement joins TRBV12-3 or TRBV12-4 to TRBJ2-7, with D maybe TRBD1 (6 bases). The V end was cut by 3 bases, the J end by 5 bases, with 14 bases between. The CDR3 runs 14 residues.

V and J are TRBV5-1 and TRBJ2-3; D gene unclear. CDR3 length: 16 residues. The V and J ends lost 2 bases and 0 bases respectively, with 13 bases between them. Germline V gene lookup returns CDR1 SGHRS and CDR2 YFSETQ. CDR3 sequence (DNA): TGCGCCAGCAGCTTCGCCCGTGCCGCTAGCACAGATACGCAGTATTTT. Translation gives CASSFARAASTDTQYF.

This clonotype was detected a few times. CDR3 in DNA: TGTGCCAGCAGTGGGATCTTAGGGGCGCGCGATGAGCAGTTCTTC. Amino acids: CASSGILGARDEQFF. The chain links TRBV12-3 or TRBV12-4 to TRBJ2-1, with a possible D match to TRBD1 (5 bases). V dropped 5 bases and J dropped 8 bases, with 19 bases sitting between them. The CDR3 contains 15 residues.

V usage is TRBV7-3 and J usage is TRBJ2-7; TRBD2 aligns across 8 bases. This CDR3 region has 15 residues. The germline V gene encodes CDR1 SGHTA and CDR2 FQGTGA. J gave up 2 bases and V 4 bases, and 7 bases lay outside the gene matches. The CDR3 here is CASSSGGGGTYEQYF. The CDR3 DNA reads TGTGCCAGCAGCTCCGGTGGCGGGGGGACCTACGAGCAGTACTTC. The full variable domain, in which reference TRBV7-3 and TRBJ2-7 provide the parts outside the CDR3, is GAGVSQTPSNKVTEKGKYVELRCDPISGHTALYWYRQSLGQGPEFLIYFQGTGAADDSGLPNDRFFAVRPEGSVSTLKIQRTERGDSAVYLCASSSGGGGTYEQYFGPGTRLTVT.

This clonotype has more than one count but fewer than ten. The rearrangement links TRBV2 to TRBJ2-7; D is possibly TRBD1 (6 bases). The CDR3 length is 14 residues. Trimming took off 11 bases at V and 4 bases at J, with 21 bases between the two ends. Germline lookup yields CDR1 SNHLY and CDR2 FYNNEI. CDR3 coding DNA: TGTGCCGGCCAAGGGCCAGGGGAAAATTACGAGCAGTACTTC. This gives the protein CAGQGPGENYEQYF.

There are many counts of this clonotype. The V call is TRBV7-2, the J call TRBJ2-7; no reliable D call. The CDR3 is made up of 13 amino acids. Germline CDR1 reads SGHTA; CDR2 reads FQGNSA. V dropped 2 bases and J dropped 2 bases, with 7 bases sitting between them. CDR3 loop: CASSLHSTYEQYF. The CDR3 DNA sequence: TGTGCCAGCAGCTTACACTCCACCTACGAGCAGTACTTC.

The CDR3 DNA reads TGCAGTGCTAGAGATCCGGGACAGCATAATGAAAAACTGTTTTTT. Its translation is CSARDPGQHNEKLFF. This chain joins TRBV20-1 and TRBJ1-4, with 7 positions matching TRBD1. The CDR3 is 15 amino acids. J was trimmed by 4 bases and V by 0 bases; bases with no gene match: 5. Germline values: CDR1 DFQATT, CDR2 SNEGSKA (reference sequence).